The 7 T cell receptor beta chains in this list originate from one sample, sequenced in a study of T-cell memory formation after mild COVID-19. TCRdb ran MiXCR on the 5' RACE reads and lists one entry per CDR3 protein. The data show about 470,000 distinct CDR3 sequences, about 18% seen once. Sequences were obtained from PBMCs or a T cell subset sorted from them (not recorded which). The receptors were sampled from an adult woman who had mild COVID-19 (a few samples of this study predate the infection). Cell type and time point are not known.

This clonotype was detected a few times. This rearrangement joins TRBV9 to TRBJ2-3; D is uncertain. CDR1 SGDLS and CDR2 YYNGEE come from the germline V gene. Trimming took 0 bases from V and 6 from J, leaving 8 bases between them. This CDR3 has 13 residues. The CDR3 loop is CASSVGDPDTQYF. The CDR3 nucleotides read TGTGCCAGCAGCGTAGGAGACCCGGATACGCAGTATTTT.

This clonotype was detected a few times. The chain has TRBV3-1 and TRBJ2-7, with 9 bases aligning to TRBD1. From germline, CDR1 is LGHDT and CDR2 YNNKEL (reference sequence). V dropped 0 bases and J dropped 3; count of bases not matched to a gene: 9. This CDR3 comprises 17 residues. CDR3 protein: CASSQDHGGQGFYEQYF. CDR3 DNA: TGTGCCAGCAGCCAAGATCATGGGGGACAGGGTTTCTACGAGCAGTACTTC.

The chain employs TRBV20-1 and TRBJ2-5, with D unresolved. Germline CDR1 DFQATT, CDR2 SNEGSKA (reference sequence). The CDR3 loop spans 13 amino acids. The DNA of the CDR3 is TGCAGCATTGTCCGGCCAGCCGGGGAGACCCAGTACTTC. This translates into CSIVRPAGETQYF.

This clonotype occurred a few times. The junction departs from the called germline gene at one end, perhaps through a read error. In DNA form, the CDR3 reads TGTTCCAGCAGTCGCTCCGGGTGGGGTAAGATTACAGATACGCAGTATTTT. As protein: CSSSRSGWGKITDTQYF. The V and J genes are TRBV12-3 or TRBV12-4 and TRBJ2-3; D is undetermined. This CDR3 spans 17 amino acids.

This clonotype was counted many times. This sequence joins TRBV11-2 and TRBJ2-3; D unresolved. The V end lost 5 bases, the J end lost 5 bases, and 8 bases lay between the germline ends. The CDR3 totals 12 residues. From germline, CDR1 is SGHAT and CDR2 FQNNGV. CDR3 sequence reads: CASSPMGDTQYF. The CDR3, as DNA: TGTGCCAGCAGCCCCATGGGAGATACGCAGTATTTT.

The J gene is TRBJ2-7, the V gene TRBV10-3, with D possibly matching TRBD1 (6 bases). The CDR3 totals 13 residues. Trimming stripped 8 bases from V and 1 base from J, with 12 bases between. Germline values: CDR1 ENHRY, CDR2 SYGVKD. CDR3 coding DNA: TGTGCCATCGGCGACAGGCCATCCTACGAGCAGTACTTC. It codes for CAIGDRPSYEQYF.

This clonotype was detected only once. The gene calls are TRBV4-1 and TRBJ1-5; TRBD1 aligns across 9 bases. The CDR3 extends over 15 amino acids. Germline CDR1 and CDR2: MGHRA and YSYEKL. The V segment lost 2 bases and the J segment 7 bases; nucleotides outside the gene matches: 6. This CDR3 is CASSQPGQGIQPQHF. The CDR3, as DNA: TGCGCCAGCAGCCAACCGGGACAGGGTATACAGCCCCAGCATTTT.